Ten or more counts support the clone carrying this T cell receptor (beta chain). Antigen: not known. V trimming: 10 bases; J trimming: 5 bases; junction bases outside the gene matches: 6. This CDR3 comprises 12 residues. Germline lookup yields CDR1 MDHEN and CDR2 SYDVKM. MiXCR, applied by TCRdb to the RACE reads, yields one record per CDR3 protein. The sample lists 110,000 to 150,000 distinct CDR3 sequences, about 12% occurring once. This entry is derived from a study of human T cells and chemical hapten exposure. On the study more broadly: DPC (0.01%) was patch tested on the upper back and read at 6 days. Across samples, TCR yields varied, mostly owing to small differences in pooled library volumes.

Documented time point: patch test 2, 6 weeks after DPC sensitization. Indicated treatment: therapeutic diphenylcyclopropenone sensitization with weekly scalp DPC. Study findings and constraints: Expanded TCRs clustered into significantly more large CDR3 similarity groups than controls, the analysis revealed.

The source is a woman aged 50 to 65 with alopecia areata. Some clones in this sample may be carry-over from other donors' samples. The chain links TRBV28 to TRBJ2-7; 9 nucleotides match TRBD1. The sequencing here drew on whole blood, taken in connection with sensitization to the hapten diphenylcyclopropenone (DPC). The CDR3 region is CAIRQGVNEQYF. The CDR3 nucleotides are TGTGCCATCCGACAGGGGGTGAACGAGCAGTACTTC.